This T cell receptor (beta chain) was sequenced for a study of blood T cells in healthy people across ages. Study-wide findings and caveats: Estimates based on one million T cells were treated as lower bounds.

Per the germline V gene, CDR1 is SGDLS and CDR2 is YYNGEE. Between the trimmed V and J ends, which lost 3 bases and 4 bases, there was a span of 17 bases. The CDR3 has 15 amino acids. Approximately 9.6 milliliters of peripheral blood were drawn from each donor into EDTA-treated tubes. Notes on this clonotype: Its matching antigen is unknown.

A second PCR of 7 to 11 cycles used a sample-barcoded 5' primer and a J-beta primer mix. The template-switch adaptor was a 5' adaptor with 12 random nucleotides. It tagged each cDNA molecule. TCRdb redid the calling of the 5' RACE reads with MiXCR, one entry per CDR3 protein. The table has under 1 million distinct CDR3 sequences, roughly 44% seen once; the top ten hold approximately 20%. The chain combines TRBV9 with TRBJ2-7, with a possible D match to TRBD2 (5 bases). The sequencing sample was made of blood. This receptor was obtained from a man aged 55 to 70 in good health. The CDR3 loop is CASSDHGLREYEQYF. The CDR3, as DNA: TGTGCCAGCAGCGATCACGGTTTAAGGGAGTACGAGCAGTACTTC.